What follows describes a single TCR beta chain. The antigen remains unidentified. The sample is drawn from a study of T cell responses to AZD1222 COVID-19 vaccine. Study-level points and caveats: Clonal diversity was possibly underestimated, and the donors were mostly white British, with more females. Close to half of all spike-specific TCRs reportedly target regions of the variants that are unmutated. Repertoire collection took place solely once the T cell response had peaked.

V lost 2 bases and J lost 6, with 11 bases in between. The CDR3 spans 13 residues. Per germline, CDR1 SGHRS and CDR2 YFSETQ. The table came from immunoSEQ multiplex PCR; TCRdb's copy has only in-frame clones and leaves some out. The profile covers tens of thousands of clones, with roughly 85% appearing a single time and more than 12% taken by the ten largest. This specimen consisted of peripheral blood, obtained on day 0 of AZD1222 vaccination. This receptor was taken from an adult in good health. V is TRBV5-1 and J is TRBJ1-2; the D gene is possibly TRBD1 (6 bases). The CDR3 bases are TGCGCCAGCAGCTTCGGCAGGGGCGATGGCTACACCTTC. Translation gives CASSFGRGDGYTF.